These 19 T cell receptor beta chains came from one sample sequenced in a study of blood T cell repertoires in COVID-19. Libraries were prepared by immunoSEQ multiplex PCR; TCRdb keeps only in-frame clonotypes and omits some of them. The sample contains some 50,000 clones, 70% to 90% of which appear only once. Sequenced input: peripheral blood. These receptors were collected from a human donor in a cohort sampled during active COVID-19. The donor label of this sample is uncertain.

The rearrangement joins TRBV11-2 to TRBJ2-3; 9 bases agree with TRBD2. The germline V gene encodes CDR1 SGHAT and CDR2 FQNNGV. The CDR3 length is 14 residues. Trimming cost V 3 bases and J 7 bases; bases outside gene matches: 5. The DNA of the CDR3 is TGTGCCAGCAGCTTCGGCGGGGGGGCATATACGCAGTATTTT. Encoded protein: CASSFGGGAYTQYF.

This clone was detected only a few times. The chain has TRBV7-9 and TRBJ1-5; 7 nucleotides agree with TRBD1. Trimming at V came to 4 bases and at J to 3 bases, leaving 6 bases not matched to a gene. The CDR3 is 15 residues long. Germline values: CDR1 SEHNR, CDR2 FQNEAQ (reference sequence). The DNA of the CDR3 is TGTGCCAGCAGCTCCGGGACAGCCATCAATCAGCCCCAGCATTTT. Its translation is CASSSGTAINQPQHF.

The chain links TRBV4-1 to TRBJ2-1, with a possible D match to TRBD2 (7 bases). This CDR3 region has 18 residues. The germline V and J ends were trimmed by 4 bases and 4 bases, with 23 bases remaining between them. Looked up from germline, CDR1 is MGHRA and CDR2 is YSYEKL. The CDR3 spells CASSRFRGGPPVYNEQFF. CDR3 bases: TGCGCCAGCAGCCGTTTTAGGGGGGGACCCCCTGTTTACAATGAGCAGTTCTTC.

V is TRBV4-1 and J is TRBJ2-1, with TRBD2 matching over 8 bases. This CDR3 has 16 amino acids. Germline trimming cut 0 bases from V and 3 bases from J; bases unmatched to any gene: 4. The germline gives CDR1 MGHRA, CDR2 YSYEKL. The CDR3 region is CASSQEQRGIYNEQFF. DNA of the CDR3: TGCGCCAGCAGCCAAGAACAGCGGGGGATCTACAATGAGCAGTTCTTC.

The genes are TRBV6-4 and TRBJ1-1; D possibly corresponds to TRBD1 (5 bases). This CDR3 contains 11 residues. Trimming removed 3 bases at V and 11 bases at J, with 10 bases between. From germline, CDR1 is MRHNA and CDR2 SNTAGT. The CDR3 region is CASSDGRAAFF. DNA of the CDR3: TGTGCCAGCAGTGATGGCAGGGCCGCTTTCTTT.

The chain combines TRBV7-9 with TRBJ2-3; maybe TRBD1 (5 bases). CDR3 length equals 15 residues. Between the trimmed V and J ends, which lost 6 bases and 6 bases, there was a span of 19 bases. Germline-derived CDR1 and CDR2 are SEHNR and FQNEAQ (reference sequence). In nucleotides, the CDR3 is TGTGCCAGCAGGGTTCGCGTGGGGAAGGGGGATACGCAGTATTTT. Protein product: CASRVRVGKGDTQYF.

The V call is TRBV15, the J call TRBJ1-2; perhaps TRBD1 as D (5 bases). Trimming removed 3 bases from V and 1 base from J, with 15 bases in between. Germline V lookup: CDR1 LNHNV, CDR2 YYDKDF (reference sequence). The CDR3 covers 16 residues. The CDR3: CATSREGQDFNYGYTF. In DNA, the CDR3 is TGTGCCACCAGCAGGGAGGGGCAGGATTTTAACTATGGCTACACCTTC.

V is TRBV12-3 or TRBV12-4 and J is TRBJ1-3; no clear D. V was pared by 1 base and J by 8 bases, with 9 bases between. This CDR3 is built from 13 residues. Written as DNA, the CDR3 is TGTGCCAGCAGTTTAGTTTTGGGAGACACCATATATTTT. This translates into CASSLVLGDTIYF.

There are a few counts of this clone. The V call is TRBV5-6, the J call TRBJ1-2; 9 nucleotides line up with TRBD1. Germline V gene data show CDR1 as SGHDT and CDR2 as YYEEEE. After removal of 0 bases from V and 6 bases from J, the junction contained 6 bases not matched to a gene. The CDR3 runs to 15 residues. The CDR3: CASSLDSRDRDGYTF. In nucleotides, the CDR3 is TGTGCCAGCAGCTTGGATTCCCGGGACAGGGATGGCTACACCTTC.

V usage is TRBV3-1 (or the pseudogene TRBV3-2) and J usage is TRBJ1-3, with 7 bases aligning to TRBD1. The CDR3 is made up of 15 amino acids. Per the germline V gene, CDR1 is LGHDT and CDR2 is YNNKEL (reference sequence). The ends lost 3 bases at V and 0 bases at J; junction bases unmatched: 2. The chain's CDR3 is CASSQTGSSGNTIYF. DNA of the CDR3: TGTGCCAGCAGCCAGACAGGGAGCTCTGGAAACACCATATATTTT.

Here the CDR3 reads CATSRKDSLGLEQYF. CDR3 DNA sequence: TGTGCCACCAGCAGAAAGGACAGCCTTGGTCTTGAGCAGTACTTC. V usage is TRBV15 and J usage is TRBJ2-7; D might be TRBD1 (6 bases). Trimming shortened V by 2 bases and J by 7 bases, and 18 bases separated the two germline ends. This CDR3 comprises 15 residues. Germline V gene lookup returns CDR1 LNHNV and CDR2 YYDKDF (reference sequence).

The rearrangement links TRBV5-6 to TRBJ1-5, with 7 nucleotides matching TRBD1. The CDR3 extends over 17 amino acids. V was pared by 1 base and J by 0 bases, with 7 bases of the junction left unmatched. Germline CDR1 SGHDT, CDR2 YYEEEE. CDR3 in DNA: TGTGCCAGCAGCTTGAGGACAGGACCTTATAGCAATCAGCCCCAGCATTTT. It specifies CASSLRTGPYSNQPQHF.

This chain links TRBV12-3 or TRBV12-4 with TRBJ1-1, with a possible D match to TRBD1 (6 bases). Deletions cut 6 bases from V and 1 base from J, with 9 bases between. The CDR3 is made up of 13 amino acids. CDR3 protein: CASRLQGNTEAFF. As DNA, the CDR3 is TGTGCCAGCAGGTTACAGGGGAACACTGAAGCTTTCTTT.

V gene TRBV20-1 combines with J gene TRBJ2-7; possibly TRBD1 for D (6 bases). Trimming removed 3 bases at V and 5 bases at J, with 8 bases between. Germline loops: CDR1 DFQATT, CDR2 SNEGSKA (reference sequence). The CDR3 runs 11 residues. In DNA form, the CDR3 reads TGCAGTGCTAGGTACAGGGACGAGCAGTACTTC. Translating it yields CSARYRDEQYF.

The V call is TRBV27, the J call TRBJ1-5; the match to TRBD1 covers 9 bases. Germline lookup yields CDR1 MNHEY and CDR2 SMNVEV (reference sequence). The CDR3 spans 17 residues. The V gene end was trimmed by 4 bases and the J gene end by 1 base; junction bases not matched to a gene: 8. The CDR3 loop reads CASSSNRGRGSNQPQHF. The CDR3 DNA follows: TGTGCCAGCAGTTCAAACAGGGGGCGAGGGAGCAATCAGCCCCAGCATTTT.

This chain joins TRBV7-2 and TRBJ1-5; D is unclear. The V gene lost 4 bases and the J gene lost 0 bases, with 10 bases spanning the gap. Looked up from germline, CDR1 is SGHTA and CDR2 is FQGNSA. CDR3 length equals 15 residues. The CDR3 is CASSSWRDSNQPQHF. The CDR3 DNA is TGTGCCAGCAGCTCCTGGAGGGATAGCAATCAGCCCCAGCATTTT.

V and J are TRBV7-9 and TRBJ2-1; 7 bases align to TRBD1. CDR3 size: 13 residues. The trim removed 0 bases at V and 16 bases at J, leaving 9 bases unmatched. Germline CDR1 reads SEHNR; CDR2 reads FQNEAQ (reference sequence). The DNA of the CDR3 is TGTGCCAGCAGCTTAGCCGGGACAGACACGAATTTCTTC. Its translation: CASSLAGTDTNFF.

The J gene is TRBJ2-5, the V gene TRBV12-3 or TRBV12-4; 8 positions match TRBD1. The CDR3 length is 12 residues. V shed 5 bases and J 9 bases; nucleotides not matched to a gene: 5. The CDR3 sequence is CASSKDRVSQYF. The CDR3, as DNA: TGTGCCAGCAGTAAGGACAGGGTCTCCCAGTACTTC.

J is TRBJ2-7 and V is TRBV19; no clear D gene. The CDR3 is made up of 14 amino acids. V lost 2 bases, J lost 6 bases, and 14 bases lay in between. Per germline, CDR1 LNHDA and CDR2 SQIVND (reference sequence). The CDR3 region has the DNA TGTGCCAGTAGTATACCAGGCTTGCGTGGCGAGCAGTACTTC. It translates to CASSIPGLRGEQYF.